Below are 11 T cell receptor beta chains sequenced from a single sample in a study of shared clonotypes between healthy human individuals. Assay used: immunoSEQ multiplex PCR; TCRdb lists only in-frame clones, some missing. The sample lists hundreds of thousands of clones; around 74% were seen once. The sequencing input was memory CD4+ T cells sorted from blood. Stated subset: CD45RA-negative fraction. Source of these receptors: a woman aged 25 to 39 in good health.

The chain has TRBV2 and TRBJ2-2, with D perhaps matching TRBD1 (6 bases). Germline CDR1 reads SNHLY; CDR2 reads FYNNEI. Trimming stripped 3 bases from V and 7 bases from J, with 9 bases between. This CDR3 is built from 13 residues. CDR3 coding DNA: TGTGCCAGCAGTGACAGGGGATTCGGGGAGCTGTTTTTT. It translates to CASSDRGFGELFF.

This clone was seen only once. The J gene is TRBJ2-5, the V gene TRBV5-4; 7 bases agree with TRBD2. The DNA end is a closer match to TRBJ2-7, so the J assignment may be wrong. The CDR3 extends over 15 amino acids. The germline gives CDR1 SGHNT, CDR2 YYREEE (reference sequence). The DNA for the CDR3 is TGTGCCAGCAGCTTGACGGGAGTAGGGACTAACGAGCAGTACTTC. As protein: CASSLTGVGTNEQYF.

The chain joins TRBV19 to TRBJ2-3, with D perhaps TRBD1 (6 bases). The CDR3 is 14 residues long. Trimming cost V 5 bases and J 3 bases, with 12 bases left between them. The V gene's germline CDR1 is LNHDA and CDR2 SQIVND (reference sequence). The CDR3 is CASSLQGRTDTQYF. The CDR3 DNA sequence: TGTGCCAGTAGTTTACAGGGACGAACAGATACGCAGTATTTT. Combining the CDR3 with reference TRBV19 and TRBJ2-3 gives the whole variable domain DGGITQSPKYLFRKEGQNVTLSCEQNLNHDAMYWYRQDPGQGLRLIYYSQIVNDFQKGDIAEGYSVSREKKESFPLTVTSAQKNPTAFYLCASSLQGRTDTQYFGPGTRLTVL.

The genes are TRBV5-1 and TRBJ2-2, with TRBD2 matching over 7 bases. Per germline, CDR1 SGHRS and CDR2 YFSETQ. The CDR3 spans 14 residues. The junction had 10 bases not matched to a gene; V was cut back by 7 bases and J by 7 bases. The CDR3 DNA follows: TGCGCCAGCTTCAGTTTTGCGGGAGTCGGGGAGCTGTTTTTT. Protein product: CASFSFAGVGELFF.

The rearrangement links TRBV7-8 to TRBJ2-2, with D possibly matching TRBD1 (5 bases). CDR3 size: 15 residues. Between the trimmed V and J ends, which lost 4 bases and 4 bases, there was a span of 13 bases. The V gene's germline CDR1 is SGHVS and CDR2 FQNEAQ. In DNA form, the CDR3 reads TGTGCCAGCAGCTCTCAACAAGGGGCCACCGGGGAGCTGTTTTTT. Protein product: CASSSQQGATGELFF.

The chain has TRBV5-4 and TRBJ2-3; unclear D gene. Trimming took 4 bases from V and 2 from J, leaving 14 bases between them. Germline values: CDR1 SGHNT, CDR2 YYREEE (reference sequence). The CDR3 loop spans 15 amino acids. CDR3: CASSRAQADTDTQYF. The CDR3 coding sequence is TGTGCCAGCAGCCGCGCCCAGGCTGACACAGATACGCAGTATTTT.

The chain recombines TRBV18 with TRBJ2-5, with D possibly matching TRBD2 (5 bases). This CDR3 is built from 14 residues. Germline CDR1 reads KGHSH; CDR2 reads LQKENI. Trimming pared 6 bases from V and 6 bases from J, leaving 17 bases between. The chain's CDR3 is CASSPGVAAQTQYF. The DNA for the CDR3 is TGTGCCAGCTCCCCCGGGGTGGCCGCGCAGACCCAGTACTTC.

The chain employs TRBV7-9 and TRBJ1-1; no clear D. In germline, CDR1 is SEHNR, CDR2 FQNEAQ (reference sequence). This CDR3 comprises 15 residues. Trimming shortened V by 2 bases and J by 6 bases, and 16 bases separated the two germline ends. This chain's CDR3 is CASSLRLISDAEAFF. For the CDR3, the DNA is TGTGCCAGCAGCTTAAGACTGATATCGGACGCTGAAGCTTTCTTT.

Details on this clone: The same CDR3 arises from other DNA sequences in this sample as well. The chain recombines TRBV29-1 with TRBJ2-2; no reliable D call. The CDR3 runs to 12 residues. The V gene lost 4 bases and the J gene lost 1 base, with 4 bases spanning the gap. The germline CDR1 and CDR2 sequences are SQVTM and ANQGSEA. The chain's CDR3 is CSVVGNTGELFF. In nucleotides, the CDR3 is TGCAGCGTTGTGGGGAACACCGGGGAGCTGTTTTTT.

The CDR3 loop is CASSHEAGEETQYF. The CDR3 bases are TGCGCCAGCAGCCACGAGGCAGGTGAGGAGACCCAGTACTTC. This rearrangement joins TRBV4-1 to TRBJ2-5; D unresolved. V shed 3 bases and J shed 5 bases, with 13 bases lying between them. The germline V gene has CDR1 MGHRA and CDR2 YSYEKL. There are 14 residues in the CDR3.

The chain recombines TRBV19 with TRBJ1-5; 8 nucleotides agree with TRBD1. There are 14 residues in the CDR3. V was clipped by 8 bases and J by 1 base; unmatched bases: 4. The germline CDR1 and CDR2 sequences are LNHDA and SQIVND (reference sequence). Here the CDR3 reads CASGYRGSNQPQHF. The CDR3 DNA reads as TGTGCCAGTGGGTACAGGGGGAGCAATCAGCCCCAGCATTTT.